This T cell receptor beta chain was documented in a study of T cell responses to AZD1222 COVID-19 vaccine. Whole-study results and caveats: Targeting of unmutated variant regions was reportedly seen in nearly half of spike-specific TCRs. Baseline serology detected seropositivity in only six AZD1222 recipients.

The protocol was immunoSEQ multiplex PCR, while the TCRdb copy is restricted to in-frame clones and leaves out a portion. The sample includes 100,000 to 150,000 clones, about 94% of them seen just once. Germline V lookup: CDR1 LNHDA, CDR2 SQIVND (reference sequence). The CDR3 covers 12 residues. V lost 6 bases to trimming and J lost 7 bases, with 12 bases between them. For this clone: Its target is not known.

The chain uses TRBV19 and TRBJ1-1; D call uncertain. Source: peripheral blood, taken on day 0 of AZD1222 vaccination. The sequence was obtained from an adult in good health. CDR3 protein: CASSAGSIEAFF. CDR3 in DNA: TGTGCCAGTAGCGCCGGGAGTATTGAAGCTTTCTTT.